This entry describes one TCR beta chain. Its antigen remains unknown. Researchers prepared the TRB cDNA libraries using 5' RACE with UMI labels. TCRdb reprocessed the 5' RACE reads and keeps a single row for each CDR3 protein, giving no DNA. The table for this sample gives fewer than 60,000 distinct CDR3 sequences. The CDR3 loop spans 14 amino acids. CDR1 SEHNR and CDR2 FQNEAQ come from the germline V gene (reference sequence). This entry comes from a study of CXCR3-negative and CXCR3-positive naive CD8 T cells. General observations from the study: Naive CXCR3-positive and CXCR3-negative cells shared similar TRBV-TRBJ usage, unlike memory cells. Memory CD8+ cells showed much lower diversity, while both naive subsets displayed comparably high diversity.

The sample consisted of naive CXCR3- CD8+ T cells from blood. This sample's subset: CD45RO-CCR7+CD27+CD95- naive CD8+ T cells lacking CXCR3 (TNR3-). This sequence originates from a human donor in good health. Some clones in this sample may be carry-over from other donors' samples. The chain combines TRBV7-9 with TRBJ1-1. CDR3 in amino acids: CASSPRTLNTEAFF.